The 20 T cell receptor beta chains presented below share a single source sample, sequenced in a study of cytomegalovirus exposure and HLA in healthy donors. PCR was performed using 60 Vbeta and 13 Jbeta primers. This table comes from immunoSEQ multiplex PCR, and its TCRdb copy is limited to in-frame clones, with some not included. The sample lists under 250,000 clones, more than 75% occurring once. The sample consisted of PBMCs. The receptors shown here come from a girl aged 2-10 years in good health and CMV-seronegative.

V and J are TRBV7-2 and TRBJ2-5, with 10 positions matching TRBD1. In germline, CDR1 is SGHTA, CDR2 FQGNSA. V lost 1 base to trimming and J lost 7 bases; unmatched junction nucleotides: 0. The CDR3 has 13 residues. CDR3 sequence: CASSLGTGGTQYF. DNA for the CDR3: TGTGCCAGCAGCTTAGGGACAGGGGGGACCCAGTACTTC.

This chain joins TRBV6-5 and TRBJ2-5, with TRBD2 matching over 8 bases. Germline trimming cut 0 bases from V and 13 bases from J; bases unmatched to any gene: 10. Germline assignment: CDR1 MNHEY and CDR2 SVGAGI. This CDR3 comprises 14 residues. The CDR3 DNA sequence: TGTGCCAGCAGTTACTCGTTGACGGGGGGGCCCGGGTACTTC. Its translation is CASSYSLTGGPGYF.

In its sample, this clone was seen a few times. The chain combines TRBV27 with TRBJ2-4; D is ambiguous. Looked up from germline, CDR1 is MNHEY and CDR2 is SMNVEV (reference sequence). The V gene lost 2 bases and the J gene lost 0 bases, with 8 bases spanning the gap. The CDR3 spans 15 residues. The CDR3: CASSLPRKAKNIQYF. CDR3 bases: TGTGCCAGCAGTTTACCGCGTAAAGCCAAAAACATTCAGTACTTC.

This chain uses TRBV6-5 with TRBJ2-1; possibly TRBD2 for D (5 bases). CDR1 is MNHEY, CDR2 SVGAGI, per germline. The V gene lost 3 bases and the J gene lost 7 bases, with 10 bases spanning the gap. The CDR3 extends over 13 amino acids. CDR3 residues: CASSYGSENEQFF. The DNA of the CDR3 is TGTGCCAGCAGTTATGGGAGTGAGAATGAGCAGTTCTTC.

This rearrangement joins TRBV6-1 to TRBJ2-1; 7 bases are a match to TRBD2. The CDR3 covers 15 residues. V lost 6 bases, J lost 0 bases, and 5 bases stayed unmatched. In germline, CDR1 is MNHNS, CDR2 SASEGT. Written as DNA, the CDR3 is TGTGCCAGCAGCCTAATAGCGGGCTCCTACAATGAGCAGTTCTTC. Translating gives CASSLIAGSYNEQFF.

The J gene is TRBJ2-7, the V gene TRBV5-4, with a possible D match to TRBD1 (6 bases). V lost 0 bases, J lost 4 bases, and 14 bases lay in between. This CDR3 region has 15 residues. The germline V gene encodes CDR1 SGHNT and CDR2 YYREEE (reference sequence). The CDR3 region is CASSLGGGQNYEQYF. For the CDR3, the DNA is TGTGCCAGCAGCTTGGGGGGCGGACAGAATTACGAGCAGTACTTC.

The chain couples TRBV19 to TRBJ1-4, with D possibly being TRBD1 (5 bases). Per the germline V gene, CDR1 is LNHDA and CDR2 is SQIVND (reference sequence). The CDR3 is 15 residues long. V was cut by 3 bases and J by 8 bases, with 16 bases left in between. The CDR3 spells CASSILEQGREKLFF. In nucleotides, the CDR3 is TGTGCCAGTAGTATTCTTGAGCAGGGAAGGGAAAAACTGTTTTTT.

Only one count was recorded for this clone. CDR3 sequence reads: CAISGGHRVEQYF. The CDR3 bases are TGTGCCATCAGTGGGGGACACAGGGTCGAGCAGTACTTC. The V call is TRBV10-3, the J call TRBJ2-7; the D gene is possibly TRBD1 (6 bases). This CDR3 is 13 amino acids long. Germline V gene data show CDR1 as ENHRY and CDR2 as SYGVKD. Between the trimmed V and J ends, which lost 4 bases and 6 bases, there was a span of 13 bases.

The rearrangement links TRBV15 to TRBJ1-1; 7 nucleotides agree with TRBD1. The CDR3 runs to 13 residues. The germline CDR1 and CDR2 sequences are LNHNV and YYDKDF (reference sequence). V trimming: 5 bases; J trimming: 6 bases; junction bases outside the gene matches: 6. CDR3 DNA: TGTGCCACCAGCCGTGGGACAGCCGCTGAAGCTTTCTTT. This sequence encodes CATSRGTAAEAFF.

This chain's CDR3 is CASSLAQGAEQYF. The CDR3 coding sequence is TGTGCCAGCAGCTTAGCACAGGGAGCCGAGCAGTACTTC. V usage is TRBV7-2 and J usage is TRBJ2-7; tentatively, D is TRBD1 (6 bases). The V end was cut by 0 bases, the J end by 6 bases, with 9 bases between. The CDR3 runs to 13 residues. The germline V gene encodes CDR1 SGHTA and CDR2 FQGNSA.

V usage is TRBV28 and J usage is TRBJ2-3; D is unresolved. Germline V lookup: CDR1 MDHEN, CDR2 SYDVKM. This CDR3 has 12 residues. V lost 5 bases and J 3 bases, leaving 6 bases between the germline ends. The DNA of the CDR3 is TGTGCCAGCAGTGTTCTTACAGATACGCAGTATTTT. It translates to CASSVLTDTQYF.

The CDR3 DNA reads TGTGCCAGCAGTGACTCGATAGAGGGTAATTCACCCCTCCACTTT. This encodes CASSDSIEGNSPLHF. This chain joins TRBV6-4 and TRBJ1-6; D is unclear. The CDR3 is made up of 15 amino acids. Trimming removed 0 bases at V and 6 bases at J, with 9 bases between. From germline, CDR1 is MRHNA and CDR2 SNTAGT.

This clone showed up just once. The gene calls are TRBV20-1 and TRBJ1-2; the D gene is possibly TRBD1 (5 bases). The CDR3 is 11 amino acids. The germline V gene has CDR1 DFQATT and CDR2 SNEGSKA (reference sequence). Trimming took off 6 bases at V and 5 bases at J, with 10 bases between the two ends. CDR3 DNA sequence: TGCAGTGCGATCAGGGATTATGGCTACACCTTC. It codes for CSAIRDYGYTF.

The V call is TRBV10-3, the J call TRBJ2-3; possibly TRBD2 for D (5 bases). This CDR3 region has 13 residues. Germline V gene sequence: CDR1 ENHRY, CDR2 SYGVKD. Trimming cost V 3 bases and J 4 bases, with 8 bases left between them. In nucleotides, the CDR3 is TGTGCCATCAGTGAACCTAGCCCAGATACGCAGTATTTT. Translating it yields CAISEPSPDTQYF.

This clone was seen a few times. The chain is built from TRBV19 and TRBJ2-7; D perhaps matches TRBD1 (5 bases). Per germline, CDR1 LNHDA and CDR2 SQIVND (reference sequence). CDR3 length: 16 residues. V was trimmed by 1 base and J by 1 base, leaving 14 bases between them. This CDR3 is CASSIGSRQPSYEQYF. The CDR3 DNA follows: TGTGCCAGTAGTATAGGAAGTCGACAGCCTTCCTACGAGCAGTACTTC.

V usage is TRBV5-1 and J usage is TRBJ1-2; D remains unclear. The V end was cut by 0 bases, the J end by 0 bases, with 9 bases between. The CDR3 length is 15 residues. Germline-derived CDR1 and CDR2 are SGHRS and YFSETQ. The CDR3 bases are TGCGCCAGCAGCTTGGAAGCCGGGGCTAACTATGGCTACACCTTC. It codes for CASSLEAGANYGYTF. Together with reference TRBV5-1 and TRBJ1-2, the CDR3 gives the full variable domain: KAGVTQTPRYLIKTRGQQVTLSCSPISGHRSVSWYQQTPGQGLQFLFEYFSETQRNKGNFPGRFSGRQFSNSRSEMNVSTLELGDSALYLCASSLEAGANYGYTFGSGTRLTVV.

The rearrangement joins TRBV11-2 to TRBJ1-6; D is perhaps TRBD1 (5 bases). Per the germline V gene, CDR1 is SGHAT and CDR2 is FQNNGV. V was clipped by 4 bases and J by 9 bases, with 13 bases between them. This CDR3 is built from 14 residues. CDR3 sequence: CASSSISRVSPLHF. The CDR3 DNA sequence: TGTGCCAGCAGCTCGATAAGCAGGGTTTCACCCCTCCACTTT.

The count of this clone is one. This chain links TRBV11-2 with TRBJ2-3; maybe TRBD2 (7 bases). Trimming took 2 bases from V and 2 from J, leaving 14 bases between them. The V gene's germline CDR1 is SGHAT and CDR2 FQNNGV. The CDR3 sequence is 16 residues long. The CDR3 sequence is CASSLFGGGPTDTQYF. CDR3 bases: TGTGCCAGCAGCTTATTTGGGGGGGGGCCCACAGATACGCAGTATTTT.

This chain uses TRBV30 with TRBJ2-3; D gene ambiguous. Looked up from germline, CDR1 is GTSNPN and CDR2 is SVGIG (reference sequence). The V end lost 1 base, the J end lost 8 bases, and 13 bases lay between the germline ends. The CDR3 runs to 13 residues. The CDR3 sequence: CAWSDQYGFTQYF. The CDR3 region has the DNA TGTGCCTGGAGTGACCAATACGGTTTTACGCAGTATTTT. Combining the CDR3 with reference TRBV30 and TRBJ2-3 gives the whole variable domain SQTIHQWPATLVQPVGSPLSLECTVEGTSNPNLYWYRQAAGRGLQLLFYSVGIGQISSEVPQNLSASRPQDRQFILSSKKLLLSDSGFYLCAWSDQYGFTQYFGPGTRLTVL.

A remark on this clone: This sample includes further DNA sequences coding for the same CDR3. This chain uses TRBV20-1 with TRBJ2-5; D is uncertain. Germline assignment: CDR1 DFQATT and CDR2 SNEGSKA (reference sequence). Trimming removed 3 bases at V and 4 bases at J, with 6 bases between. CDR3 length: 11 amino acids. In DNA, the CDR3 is TGCAGTGCTAGCCCGGGAGAGACCCAGTACTTC. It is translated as CSASPGETQYF.